This T cell receptor beta chain was sequenced during a study of chemoradiotherapy in HPV16-positive cancers. Measured with immunoSEQ multiplex PCR; TCRdb has only the in-frame clones, and not every one. The repertoire holds 12,000 or so clones, with 60% to 80% as singletons. Comments on this clone: Its target is not known.

Study-wide results and limits: In HPV16-positive patients, HPV-responsive T-cell expansion tracked better recurrence-free survival. During treatment, candidate HPV-specific clones and E7-related motifs expanded in tumor. HPV-specific T cells were functionally defined from only two HPV16-positive patients.

Repertoires were sampled repeatedly during chemoradiotherapy. V was pared by 8 bases and J by 6 bases, with 16 bases between. The germline CDR1 and CDR2 sequences are LNHDA and SQIVND (reference sequence). CDR3 length equals 13 residues. This specimen was acquired from a patient who underwent chemoradiotherapy. The J gene is TRBJ1-1, the V gene TRBV19; a weak D match, TRBD1 (6 bases). The sequence derives from a human donor with HPV-associated anogenital cancer. The CDR3 here is CASGGLESPEAFF. The CDR3 region has the DNA TGTGCCAGTGGGGGGCTGGAAAGCCCTGAAGCTTTCTTT.